This T cell receptor (beta chain) appears in the sequencing data of a study of cytomegalovirus exposure and HLA in healthy donors. Vbeta (60) and Jbeta (13) primers were used in the PCR. Data came from immunoSEQ multiplex PCR; TCRdb stores just in-frame clones and leaves some out. This sample has about 190,000 clones, with 70% to 80% found just once. Germline V gene lookup returns CDR1 LNHDA and CDR2 SQIVND (reference sequence). J gave up 7 bases and V 3 bases, and 7 bases lay outside the gene matches. This CDR3 has 14 residues. V is TRBV19 and J is TRBJ2-7; 9 bases are shared with TRBD2. The sequencing input was PBMCs. The sequence was collected from a woman aged 30 to 39 in good health and CMV-seropositive. As DNA, the CDR3 is TGTGCCAGTAGTATGGCGGGGGGGCCGCGGGAGCAGTACTTC. It encodes CASSMAGGPREQYF. The whole variable domain, filled in from reference TRBV19 and TRBJ2-7, reads DGGITQSPKYLFRKEGQNVTLSCEQNLNHDAMYWYRQDPGQGLRLIYYSQIVNDFQKGDIAEGYSVSREKKESFPLTVTSAQKNPTAFYLCASSMAGGPREQYFGPGTRLTVT.